The entry that follows covers one T cell receptor beta chain sequence. Its antigen is unknown. This sample is part of a study of neoadjuvant nivolumab and ipilimumab in lung cancer. Study findings and constraints: TCR richness and clonality were higher in tumors than adjacent uninvolved lung. Only two of four nivolumab-treated tumors gained richness and clonality by surgery.

Generated by immunoSEQ multiplex PCR, the TCRdb table keeps only in-frame clones and is missing some. There are about 18,000 clones in the sample; around three quarters occur only once, and around 10% lies in the top ten. Trimming cost V 5 bases and J 1 base; bases outside gene matches: 7. The germline V gene has CDR1 SGHTA and CDR2 FQGNSA. The CDR3 runs 15 residues. Here the sequenced sample was tumor tissue, taken after neoadjuvant nivolumab, alone or with ipilimumab, at or shortly before surgery. This clonotype was sampled from an adult with non-small cell lung cancer. This rearrangement joins TRBV7-2 to TRBJ1-1; 7 bases agree with TRBD1. In DNA form, the CDR3 reads TGTGCCAGCAGCCCCACGGGACAGAGGAACACTGAAGCTTTCTTT. This encodes CASSPTGQRNTEAFF.